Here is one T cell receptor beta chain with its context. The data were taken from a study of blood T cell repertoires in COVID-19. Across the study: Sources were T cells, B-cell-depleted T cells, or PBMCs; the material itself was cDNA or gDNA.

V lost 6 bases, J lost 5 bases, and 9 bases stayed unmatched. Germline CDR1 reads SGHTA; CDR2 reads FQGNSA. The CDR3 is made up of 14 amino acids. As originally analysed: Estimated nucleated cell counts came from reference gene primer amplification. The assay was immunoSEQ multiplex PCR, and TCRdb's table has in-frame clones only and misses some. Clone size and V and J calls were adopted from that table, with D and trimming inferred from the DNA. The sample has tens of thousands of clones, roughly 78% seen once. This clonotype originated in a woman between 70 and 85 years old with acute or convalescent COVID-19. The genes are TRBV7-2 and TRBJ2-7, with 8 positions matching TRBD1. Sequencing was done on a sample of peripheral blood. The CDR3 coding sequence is TGTGCCAGCAGTCAACGGACAGGGAGAGACGAGCAGTACTTC. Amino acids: CASSQRTGRDEQYF.